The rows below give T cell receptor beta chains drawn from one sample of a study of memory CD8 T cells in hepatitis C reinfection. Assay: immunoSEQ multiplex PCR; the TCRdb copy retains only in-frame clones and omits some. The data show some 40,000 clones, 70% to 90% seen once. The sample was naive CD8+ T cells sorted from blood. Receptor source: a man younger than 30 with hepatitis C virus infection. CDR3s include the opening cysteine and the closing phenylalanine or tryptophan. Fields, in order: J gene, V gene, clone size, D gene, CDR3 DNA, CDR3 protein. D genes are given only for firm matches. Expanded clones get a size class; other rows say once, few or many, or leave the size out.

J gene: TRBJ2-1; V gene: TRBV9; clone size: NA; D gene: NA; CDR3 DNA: TGTGCCAGCAGCGTAGACGGCTACAATGAGCAGTTCTTC; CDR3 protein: CASSVDGYNEQFF
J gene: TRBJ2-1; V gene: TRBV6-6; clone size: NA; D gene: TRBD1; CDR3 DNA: TGTGCCAGCAGTCAGGGACAGGGCAATGAGCAGTTCTTC; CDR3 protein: CASSQGQGNEQFF
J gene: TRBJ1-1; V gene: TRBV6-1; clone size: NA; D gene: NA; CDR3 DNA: TGTGCCAGCAGTGAAGCGGACACGAACACTGAAGCTTTCTTT; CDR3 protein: CASSEADTNTEAFF
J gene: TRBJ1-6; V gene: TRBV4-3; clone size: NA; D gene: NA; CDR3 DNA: TGCGCCAGCAGCCAAGATGGTCCGGGGGGTGCCTATAATTCACCCCTCCACTTT; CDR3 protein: CASSQDGPGGAYNSPLHF
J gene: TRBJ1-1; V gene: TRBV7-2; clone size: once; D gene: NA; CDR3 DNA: TGTGCCAGCAGCCTAACAACAGGGAACACTGAAGCTTTCTTT; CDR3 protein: CASSLTTGNTEAFF
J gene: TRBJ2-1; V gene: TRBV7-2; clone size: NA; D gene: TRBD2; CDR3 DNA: TGTGCCAGCAGCGAGGGACTAGCGGCTTACAATGAGCAGTTCTTC; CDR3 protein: CASSEGLAAYNEQFF
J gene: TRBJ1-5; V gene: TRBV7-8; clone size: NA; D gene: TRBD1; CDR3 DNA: TGTGCCAGCAGCTTAGCGCAGTCAGGGGGTCAGCCCCAGCATTTT; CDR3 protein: CASSLAQSGGQPQHF
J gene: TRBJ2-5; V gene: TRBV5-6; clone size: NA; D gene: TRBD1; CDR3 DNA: TGTGCCAGCAGCCTACCGCCTAGGACAGGGGTGGAGACCCAGTACTTC; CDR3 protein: CASSLPPRTGVETQYF
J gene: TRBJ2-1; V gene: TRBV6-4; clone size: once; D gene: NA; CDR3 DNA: TGTGCCAGCAGTGACTCGTTCGCGGGGAGCAATGAGCAGTTCTTC; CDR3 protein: CASSDSFAGSNEQFF
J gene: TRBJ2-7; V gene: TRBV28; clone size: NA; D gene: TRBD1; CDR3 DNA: TGTGCCAGCAGTTTTCTGGACAGGGCCACCTACGAGCAGTACTTC; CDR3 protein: CASSFLDRATYEQYF
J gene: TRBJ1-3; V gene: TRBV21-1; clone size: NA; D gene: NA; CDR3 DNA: TGTGCCCCGGGTAGGCCCTCTGGAAACACCATATATTTT; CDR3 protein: CAPGRPSGNTIYF
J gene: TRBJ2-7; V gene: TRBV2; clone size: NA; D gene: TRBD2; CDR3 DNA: TGTGCCACCGGGGGGTCCCCGACGGACCCTACCTACGAGCAGTACTTC; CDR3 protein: CATGGSPTDPTYEQYF
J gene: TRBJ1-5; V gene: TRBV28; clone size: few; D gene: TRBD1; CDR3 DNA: TGTGCCAGCAGCACGGGACAGGGGGTTTATAGCAATCAGCCCCAGCATTTT; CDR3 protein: CASSTGQGVYSNQPQHF
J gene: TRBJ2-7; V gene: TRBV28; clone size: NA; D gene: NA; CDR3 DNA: TGTGCCAGCAAAGGGGAGGTTTACGAGCAGTACTTC; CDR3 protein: CASKGEVYEQYF
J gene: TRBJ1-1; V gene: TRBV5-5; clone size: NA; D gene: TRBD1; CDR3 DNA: TGTGCCAGCAGCCCGCACCTGGGACAGCTGAACACTGAAGCTTTCTTT; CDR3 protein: CASSPHLGQLNTEAFF
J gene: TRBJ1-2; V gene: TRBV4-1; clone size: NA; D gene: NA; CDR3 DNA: TGCGCCAGCAGCCAAGATCTTCAGGGCCCTTACTATGGCTACACCTTC; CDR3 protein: CASSQDLQGPYYGYTF
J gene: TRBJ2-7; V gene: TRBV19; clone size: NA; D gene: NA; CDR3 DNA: TGTGCCAGTAGTCCCGCAGGCGCCGAGCAGTACTTC; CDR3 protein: CASSPAGAEQYF
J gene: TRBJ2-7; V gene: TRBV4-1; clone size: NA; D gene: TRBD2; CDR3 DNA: TGCGCCAGCAGCCAAGGACTAGCGGGAAGCTCCTACGAGCAGTACTTC; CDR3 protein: CASSQGLAGSSYEQYF
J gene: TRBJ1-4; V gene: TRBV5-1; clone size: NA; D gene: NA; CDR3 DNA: TGCGCCAGCAGCTTGGGAGGGTCAGGGGCCGAAAATGAAAAACTGTTTTTT; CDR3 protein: CASSLGGSGAENEKLFF
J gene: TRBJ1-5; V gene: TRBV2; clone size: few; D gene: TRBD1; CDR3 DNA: TGTGCCAGCAGTGTTGGACAGGGCCTTAGCAATCAGCCCCAGCATTTT; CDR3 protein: CASSVGQGLSNQPQHF
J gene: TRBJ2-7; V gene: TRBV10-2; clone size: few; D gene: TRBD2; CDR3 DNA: TGCGCCAGCAGTTGGACTAGCGGGAGAGCGGAGCAGTACTTC; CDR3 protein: CASSWTSGRAEQYF
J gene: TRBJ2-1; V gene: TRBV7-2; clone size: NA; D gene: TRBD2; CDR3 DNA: TGTGCCAGCAGCTTTTCAGCGGGGGGCCGGAATGAGCAGTTCTTC; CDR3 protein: CASSFSAGGRNEQFF
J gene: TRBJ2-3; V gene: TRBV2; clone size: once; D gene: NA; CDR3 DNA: TGTGCCAGCATAGGGCAGGGTAGGACAGATACGCAGTATTTT; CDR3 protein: CASIGQGRTDTQYF
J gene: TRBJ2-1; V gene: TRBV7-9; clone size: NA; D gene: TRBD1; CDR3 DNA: TGTGCCAGCAGTCGACAGGGGGGCAATGAGCAGTTCTTC; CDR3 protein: CASSRQGGNEQFF
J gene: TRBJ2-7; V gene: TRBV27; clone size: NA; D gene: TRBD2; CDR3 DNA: TGTGCCAGCAGTTTATCGGCGGGACTAGGCTACGAGCAGTACTTC; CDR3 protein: CASSLSAGLGYEQYF
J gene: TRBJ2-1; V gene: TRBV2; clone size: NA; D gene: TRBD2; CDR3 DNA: TGTGCCAGCAGTGAAGGTAGCGGGGAGCGAGAGCAGTTCTTC; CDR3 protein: CASSEGSGEREQFF
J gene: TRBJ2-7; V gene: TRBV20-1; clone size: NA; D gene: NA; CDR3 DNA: TGCAGTGCTAGGATGGCAGTCGAGCAGTACTTC; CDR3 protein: CSARMAVEQYF
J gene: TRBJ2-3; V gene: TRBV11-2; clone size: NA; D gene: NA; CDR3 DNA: TGTGCCAGCAGCCGCCCACAGGGTATTTCAGATACGCAGTATTTT; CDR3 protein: CASSRPQGISDTQYF
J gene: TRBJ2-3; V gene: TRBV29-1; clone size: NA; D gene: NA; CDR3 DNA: TGCAGCGTTGAGGATACCGTCGCGGTAGTAACAGATACGCAGTATTTT; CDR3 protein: CSVEDTVAVVTDTQYF
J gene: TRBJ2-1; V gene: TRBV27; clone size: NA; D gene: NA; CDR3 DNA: TGTGCCAGCAGTTTATTCGCCAGGGGAATGGATGAGCAGTTCTTC; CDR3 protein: CASSLFARGMDEQFF
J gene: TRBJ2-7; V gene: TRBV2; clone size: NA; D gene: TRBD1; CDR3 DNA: TGTGCCAGCAGTGACCCTAGCAGGGGGACAACTGACGAGCAGTACTTC; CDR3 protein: CASSDPSRGTTDEQYF
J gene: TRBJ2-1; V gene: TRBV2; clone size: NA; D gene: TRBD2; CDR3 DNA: TGTGCCAGCAACCTAGCGGGAGATAGTATCGTCAACAATGAGCAGTTCTTC; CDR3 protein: CASNLAGDSIVNNEQFF
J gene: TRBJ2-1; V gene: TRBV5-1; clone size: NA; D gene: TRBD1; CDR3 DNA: TGCGCCAGCAGCCCTGGGACAGGTAGCTCCTACAATGAGCAGTTCTTC; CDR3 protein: CASSPGTGSSYNEQFF
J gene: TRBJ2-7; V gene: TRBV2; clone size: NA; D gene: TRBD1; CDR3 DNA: TGTGCCAGCAGCCTGGGCCGGACAGGGACCTACGAGCAGTACTTC; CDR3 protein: CASSLGRTGTYEQYF
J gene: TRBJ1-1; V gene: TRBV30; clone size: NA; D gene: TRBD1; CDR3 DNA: TGTGCCTGGAGTTCCCATCTCCCGACAGGGATCAGTCATGAAGCTTTCTTT; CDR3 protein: CAWSSHLPTGISHEAFF
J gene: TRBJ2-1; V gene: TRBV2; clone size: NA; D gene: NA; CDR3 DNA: TGTGCCAGCGACAAATCCAACAATGAGCAGTTCTTC; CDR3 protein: CASDKSNNEQFF
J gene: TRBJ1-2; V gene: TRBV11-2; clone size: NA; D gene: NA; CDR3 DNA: TGTGCCAGCAGCTTAGGGGGACTTGGCTACACCTTC; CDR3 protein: CASSLGGLGYTF
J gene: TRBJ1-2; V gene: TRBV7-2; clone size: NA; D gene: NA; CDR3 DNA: TGTGCCAGCAGCCCCCGATCAACTTTAGCCAACTATGGCTACACCTTC; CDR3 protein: CASSPRSTLANYGYTF
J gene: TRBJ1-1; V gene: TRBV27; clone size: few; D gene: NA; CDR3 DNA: TGTGCCAGCAGCCCTGGGCGGGGGCAACCTGAAGCTTTCTTT; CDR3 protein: CASSPGRGQPEAFF
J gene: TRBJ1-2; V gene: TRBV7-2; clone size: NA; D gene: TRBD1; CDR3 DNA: TGTGCCAGCAGCTTAGCGCCCGGACAGGGAGACGACTATGGCTACACCTTC; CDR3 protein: CASSLAPGQGDDYGYTF
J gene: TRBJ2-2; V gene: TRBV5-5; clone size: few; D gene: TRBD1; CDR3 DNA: TGTGCCAGCAGCTTGGACCCTGACAGGGGAAGGTACACCGGGGAGCTGTTTTTT; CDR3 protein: CASSLDPDRGRYTGELFF
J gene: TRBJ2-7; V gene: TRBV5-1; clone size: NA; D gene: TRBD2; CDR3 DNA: TGCGCCAGCACCCCATCAGCGGGACCCTCCTACGAGCAGTACTTC; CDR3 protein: CASTPSAGPSYEQYF
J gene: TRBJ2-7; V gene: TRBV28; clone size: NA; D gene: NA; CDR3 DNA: TGTGCCAGCAGTTTACTTCAAGCGGGTGCCGAGAACGAGCAGTACTTC; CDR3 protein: CASSLLQAGAENEQYF
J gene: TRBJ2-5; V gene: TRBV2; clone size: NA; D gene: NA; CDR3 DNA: TGTGCCAGCAGTGTGGGGCAGCTGTACCAAGAGACCCAGTACTTC; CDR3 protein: CASSVGQLYQETQYF
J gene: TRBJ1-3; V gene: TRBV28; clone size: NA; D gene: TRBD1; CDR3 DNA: TGTGCCAGCAGATTGGACAGGGAGAGACGACCCATCTCTGGAAACACCATATATTTT; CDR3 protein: CASRLDRERRPISGNTIYF
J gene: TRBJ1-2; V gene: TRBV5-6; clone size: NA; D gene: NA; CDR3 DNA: TGTGCCAGCAGCTTCCAGGGGTCTAACTATGGCTACACCTTC; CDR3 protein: CASSFQGSNYGYTF
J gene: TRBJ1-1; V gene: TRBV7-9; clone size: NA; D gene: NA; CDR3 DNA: TGTGCCAGCAGCTCCGAGACAGGAAAAGCTTTCTTT; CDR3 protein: CASSSETGKAFF
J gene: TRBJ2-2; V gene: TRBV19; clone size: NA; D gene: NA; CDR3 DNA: TGTGCCAGTAGTATTGAGGACGGAGGGCCCGGGGAGCTGTTTTTT; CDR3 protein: CASSIEDGGPGELFF
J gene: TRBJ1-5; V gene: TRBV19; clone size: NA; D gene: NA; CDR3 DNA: TGTGCCAGTAGTATATCAGGGCTGAGCAATCAGCCCCAGCATTTT; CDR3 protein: CASSISGLSNQPQHF